Below are 32 T cell receptor beta chains sequenced from a single sample in a study of beta chain features in type 1 diabetes. These receptors have no identified antigens. Isolated RNA was reverse transcribed in full, so expressed TCRB transcripts were sequenced. Method: immunoSEQ multiplex PCR; TCRdb's copy keeps in-frame clones and lacks some. The sample carries approximately 250,000 clones, less than 30% recorded once. General study points: Across all four CD4+ subsets, people with type 1 diabetes showed modestly shorter TCRB CDR3s.

Sequences were obtained from naive CD4+ T cells from blood. The receptors were sampled from a woman in her twenties or thirties with type 1 diabetes.

This clone has only a few counts. The V call is TRBV5-1, the J call TRBJ2-5, with 9 bases that match TRBD2. Trimming took 0 bases from V and 2 from J; bases not matched to a gene: 2. The germline V gene has CDR1 SGHRS and CDR2 YFSETQ. CDR3 length: 15 residues. Here the CDR3 DNA reads TGCGCCAGCAGCTTGGTAGCGGGAGCTCAAGAGACCCAGTACTTC. It yields the protein CASSLVAGAQETQYF.

The chain recombines TRBV9 with TRBJ1-2; the D gene is possibly TRBD1 (5 bases). From germline, CDR1 is SGDLS and CDR2 YYNGEE. The V end lost 5 bases, the J end lost 4 bases, and 12 bases lay between the germline ends. The CDR3 length is 13 residues. CDR3 in amino acids: CASSFQGGYGYTF. The CDR3 DNA reads as TGTGCCAGCAGTTTTCAGGGCGGCTATGGCTACACCTTC.

This rearrangement joins TRBV9 to TRBJ2-3; 12 nucleotides match TRBD2. The V segment lost 1 base and the J segment 5 bases; nucleotides outside the gene matches: 5. This CDR3 region has 16 residues. The V gene's germline CDR1 is SGDLS and CDR2 YYNGEE. CDR3 in amino acids: CASSVPGTSGRDTQYF. In nucleotides, the CDR3 is TGTGCCAGCAGCGTACCCGGGACTAGCGGGCGAGATACGCAGTATTTT.

This chain connects TRBV9 to TRBJ2-1; TRBD2 agrees at 11 bases. Germline V gene data show CDR1 as SGDLS and CDR2 as YYNGEE. The ends lost 2 bases at V and 3 bases at J; junction bases unmatched: 4. This CDR3 contains 16 residues. CDR3 DNA: TGTGCCAGCAGCGTTATGACTAGCGGGGTCTACAATGAGCAGTTCTTC. Residues: CASSVMTSGVYNEQFF.

The J gene is TRBJ1-2, the V gene TRBV5-1; TRBD1 matches at 9 bases. Trimming cost V 4 bases and J 6 bases; bases outside gene matches: 7. This CDR3 is built from 14 residues. The germline V gene encodes CDR1 SGHRS and CDR2 YFSETQ. CDR3: CASSPRQGVDGYTF. The CDR3 bases are TGCGCCAGCAGCCCTCGACAGGGGGTAGATGGCTACACCTTC.

Worth noting for this clone: The same CDR3 also results from other DNA sequences found in this sample. The chain uses TRBV28 and TRBJ2-5; 7 bases match TRBD1. Germline V gives CDR1 MDHEN, CDR2 SYDVKM. The CDR3 spans 13 residues. The trim removed 6 bases at V and 2 bases at J, leaving 3 bases unmatched. The CDR3, as DNA: TGTGCCAGCAGGAGGACAGGTCAAGAGACCCAGTACTTC. It translates to CASRRTGQETQYF. The variable domain in full, with the rest retrieved from reference TRBV28 and TRBJ2-5, is DVKVTQSSRYLVKRTGEKVFLECVQDMDHENMFWYRQDPGLGLRLIYFSYDVKMKEKGDIPEGYSVSREKKERFSLILESASTNQTSMYLCASRRTGQETQYFGPGTRLLVL.

The J gene is TRBJ2-1, the V gene TRBV30, with 15 bases lining up with TRBD2. Germline V gene lookup returns CDR1 GTSNPN and CDR2 SVGIG (reference sequence). V lost 2 bases, J lost 3 bases, and 11 bases stayed unmatched. The CDR3 consists of 19 residues. The CDR3 spells CAWSSKPGLAGGYYNEQFF. CDR3 DNA sequence: TGTGCCTGGAGTTCTAAACCGGGACTAGCGGGAGGTTACTACAATGAGCAGTTCTTC.

This clone came up once. The rearrangement joins TRBV19 to TRBJ2-7, with 7 bases lining up with TRBD1. The CDR3 runs 14 residues. The J segment lost 3 bases and the V segment lost 4 bases, leaving 6 bases of the junction unmatched. Germline CDR1 is LNHDA and CDR2 is SQIVND (reference sequence). As DNA, the CDR3 is TGTGCCAGTAGTAACCGGGACAGCCTCTACGAGCAGTACTTC. This encodes CASSNRDSLYEQYF.

The genes are TRBV11-2 and TRBJ2-2, with 11 bases identical to TRBD2. Per germline, CDR1 SGHAT and CDR2 FQNNGV. The CDR3 totals 13 residues. The trim removed 6 bases at V and 6 bases at J, leaving 0 bases unmatched. Here the CDR3 reads CASRLAGAGELFF. The CDR3 DNA is TGTGCCAGCAGACTAGCGGGAGCCGGGGAGCTGTTTTTT. Full variable domain (remainder filled in from reference TRBV11-2 and TRBJ2-2): EAGVAQSPRYKIIEKRQSVAFWCNPISGHATLYWYQQILGQGPKLLIQFQNNGVVDDSQLPKDRFSAERLKGVDSTLKIQPAKLEDSAVYLCASRLAGAGELFFGEGSRLTVL.

This chain links TRBV6-6 with TRBJ2-7; 12 positions agree with TRBD2. The ends lost 5 bases at V and 7 bases at J; junction bases unmatched: 9. The CDR3 consists of 15 residues. The germline V gene encodes CDR1 MNHNY and CDR2 SVGAGI (reference sequence). The CDR3 protein is CASSQSSGRGLEQYF. CDR3 in DNA: TGTGCCAGCAGTCAATCTAGCGGGAGGGGTCTTGAGCAGTACTTC.

This rearrangement joins TRBV25-1 to TRBJ1-5, with D maybe TRBD1 (5 bases). CDR1 is MGHDK and CDR2 is SYGVNS in the germline V gene. The CDR3 contains 15 residues. The V end was cut by 4 bases, the J end by 9 bases, with 19 bases between. As DNA, the CDR3 is TGTGCCAGCAGTGCCAGCGGGACGGCCGAGGGGCCCCAGCATTTT. Protein sequence: CASSASGTAEGPQHF.

This clone was counted only a few times. The V gene is TRBV28, the J gene TRBJ2-7; D gene ambiguous. The V gene's germline CDR1 is MDHEN and CDR2 SYDVKM. Trimming took off 5 bases at V and 2 bases at J, with 7 bases between the two ends. The length of the CDR3 is 12 residues. This CDR3 is CASSALAYEQYF. CDR3 sequence (DNA): TGTGCCAGCAGTGCTCTAGCCTACGAGCAGTACTTC.

The V call is TRBV30, the J call TRBJ2-1, with 14 bases lining up with TRBD2. Trimming at V came to 7 bases and at J to 6 bases, leaving 5 bases not matched to a gene. The CDR3 length is 14 residues. Germline V gene sequence: CDR1 GTSNPN, CDR2 SVGIG (reference sequence). CDR3 residues: CASRLAGGPNEQFF. The CDR3 DNA follows: TGTGCCTCGCGACTAGCGGGAGGGCCCAATGAGCAGTTCTTC.

This clone was seen more than once but under ten times. CDR3 residues: CASSEFPATNEKLFF. Written as DNA, the CDR3 is TGTGCCAGCAGTGAATTCCCGGCAACTAATGAAAAACTGTTTTTT. The rearrangement links TRBV25-1 to TRBJ1-4; D is uncertain. CDR3 length: 15 amino acids. V was shortened by 1 base and J by 0 bases, with 6 bases between the two germline ends. CDR1 and CDR2 (germline): MGHDK, SYGVNS.

A few counts support this clone. The chain uses TRBV7-9 and TRBJ2-1; tentatively, D is TRBD1 (6 bases). V lost 6 bases, J lost 8 bases, and 11 bases lay in between. The CDR3 length is 12 residues. From germline, CDR1 is SEHNR and CDR2 FQNEAQ (reference sequence). The CDR3 DNA reads TGTGCCAGCAGTCAGAGGGGGTATGAGCAGTTCTTC. As protein: CASSQRGYEQFF.

The chain has TRBV7-9 and TRBJ1-2; TRBD1 might be the D (6 bases). CDR1 and CDR2 from the germline V gene are SEHNR and FQNEAQ (reference sequence). This CDR3 region has 13 residues. Trimming removed 5 bases at V and 6 bases at J, with 13 bases between. The CDR3 DNA is TGTGCCAGCAGCCCTCTGGACAGAGATGGCTACACCTTC. This encodes CASSPLDRDGYTF.

The chain carries TRBV10-3 and TRBJ2-7; no clear D. Germline lookup yields CDR1 ENHRY and CDR2 SYGVKD. The CDR3 runs 11 residues. V lost 4 bases and J lost 1, with 2 bases in between. This CDR3 is CAISASYEQYF. The CDR3 nucleotides read TGTGCCATCAGTGCGTCCTACGAGCAGTACTTC.

This rearrangement joins TRBV4-1 to TRBJ2-1; 12 nucleotides agree with TRBD2. The CDR3 covers 16 residues. The V gene end was trimmed by 2 bases and the J gene end by 5 bases; junction bases not matched to a gene: 4. Per germline, CDR1 MGHRA and CDR2 YSYEKL. The CDR3 loop is CASSQRLAGANNEQFF. CDR3 in DNA: TGCGCCAGCAGCCAACGACTAGCGGGAGCGAACAATGAGCAGTTCTTC.

The chain employs TRBV9 and TRBJ2-5; a possible D gene is TRBD2 (7 bases). V was clipped by 0 bases and J by 5 bases, with 14 bases between them. This CDR3 contains 15 residues. Germline V CDR1 and CDR2: SGDLS, YYNGEE. CDR3 amino acids: CASSVEGGGSETQYF. CDR3 bases: TGTGCCAGCAGCGTAGAAGGGGGAGGGTCCGAGACCCAGTACTTC.

In DNA, the CDR3 is TGTGCCAGCTCACCAGCCGGGACACCTGGGGCCAACGTCCTGACTTTC. Translated, it gives CASSPAGTPGANVLTF. The chain is built from TRBV18 and TRBJ2-6; D may be TRBD1 (6 bases). Germline-derived CDR1 and CDR2 are KGHSH and LQKENI. The length of the CDR3 is 16 residues. Trimming took 2 bases from V and 2 from J, leaving 10 bases between them.

The V call is TRBV5-1, the J call TRBJ2-1; no clear D. Germline loops: CDR1 SGHRS, CDR2 YFSETQ. Trimming cost V 1 base and J 4 bases, with 9 bases left between them. This CDR3 has 14 residues. The CDR3 is CASSLMSDYNEQFF. The CDR3 region has the DNA TGCGCCAGCAGCTTGATGAGCGATTACAATGAGCAGTTCTTC.

The chain employs TRBV30 and TRBJ2-7; TRBD2 is a possible D gene (6 bases). The CDR3 spans 14 residues. Germline V CDR1 and CDR2: GTSNPN, SVGIG (reference sequence). Trimming took 1 base from V and 0 from J, leaving 10 bases between them. The chain's CDR3 is CAWSAGGSSYEQYF. The CDR3 nucleotides are TGTGCCTGGAGTGCAGGAGGGAGCTCCTACGAGCAGTACTTC.

In this sample, this clone turned up a few times. The chain joins TRBV7-9 to TRBJ2-1, with TRBD2 matching 9 bases. Per germline, CDR1 SEHNR and CDR2 FQNEAQ (reference sequence). V lost 1 base, J lost 7 bases, and 2 bases stayed unmatched. The CDR3 contains 14 residues. CDR3 coding DNA: TGTGCCAGCAGCTTAGGCGGGAGGGGGAATGAGCAGTTCTTC. Its translation is CASSLGGRGNEQFF.

A remark on this clone: Other nucleotide sequences from this sample produce the same CDR3. CDR3 DNA: TGTGCCAGCAGGACTAGCGGGACACAAGAGACCCAGTACTTC. It specifies CASRTSGTQETQYF. The V call is TRBV2, the J call TRBJ2-5; 11 bases match TRBD2. The CDR3 totals 14 residues. Per the germline V gene, CDR1 is SNHLY and CDR2 is FYNNEI. After removal of 6 bases from V and 2 bases from J, the junction contained 2 bases not matched to a gene. The full variable domain, in which reference TRBV2 and TRBJ2-5 provide the parts outside the CDR3, is EPEVTQTPSHQVTQMGQEVILRCVPISNHLYFYWYRQILGQKVEFLVSFYNNEISEKSEIFDDQFSVERPDGSNFTLKIRSTKLEDSAMYFCASRTSGTQETQYFGPGTRLLVL.

The gene calls are TRBV5-1 and TRBJ2-2; TRBD1 matches 9 bases. Per germline, CDR1 SGHRS and CDR2 YFSETQ. Germline trimming cut 4 bases from V and 4 bases from J; bases unmatched to any gene: 5. CDR3 size: 15 residues. DNA for the CDR3: TGCGCCAGCAGCCCGGACAGGGGACCCACCGGGGAGCTGTTTTTT. Its translation: CASSPDRGPTGELFF.

The rearrangement uses TRBV18 and TRBJ2-7, with 7 bases identical to TRBD1. The CDR3 has 13 amino acids. Trimming removed 10 bases from V and 6 bases from J; junction bases left unmatched: 12. The germline V gene encodes CDR1 KGHSH and CDR2 LQKENI. CDR3 amino acids: CATTTGSSAEQYF. The CDR3 bases are TGTGCCACTACGACAGGGTCGTCCGCCGAGCAGTACTTC.

This clone was seen more than once but under ten times. V is TRBV6-5 and J is TRBJ1-5; 9 bases agree with TRBD1. The CDR3 sequence is 15 residues long. Germline V lookup: CDR1 MNHEY, CDR2 SVGAGI. V was pared by 6 bases and J by 4 bases, with 7 bases of the junction left unmatched. This CDR3 reads CASRRRDRANQPQHF. In DNA, the CDR3 is TGTGCCAGCAGGCGCCGGGACAGGGCTAATCAGCCCCAGCATTTT.

The chain carries TRBV5-4 and TRBJ2-2, with 9 bases that match TRBD1. After removal of 4 bases from V and 5 bases from J, the junction contained 6 bases not matched to a gene. CDR1 and CDR2 from the germline V gene are SGHNT and YYREEE (reference sequence). The CDR3 runs 15 residues. CDR3 nucleotide sequence: TGTGCCAGCAGCCTCGGACAGGGGACAACCGGGGAGCTGTTTTTT. Its protein is CASSLGQGTTGELFF.

This clone was counted only a few times. The genes are TRBV18 and TRBJ1-1; tentatively, D is TRBD1 (5 bases). CDR1 and CDR2 (germline): KGHSH, LQKENI. Deletions cut 3 bases from V and 6 bases from J, with 32 bases between. This CDR3 is built from 20 residues. In DNA form, the CDR3 reads TGTGCCAGCTCACCCTCAGGGTTGGGGGGGAGCCTCTACGCGGGCGCTGAAGCTTTCTTT. This sequence encodes CASSPSGLGGSLYAGAEAFF.

This clone was observed a handful of times. CDR3 protein: CASSVGAREVTEAFF. CDR3 DNA sequence: TGTGCCAGCAGCGTAGGAGCCAGGGAGGTCACTGAAGCTTTCTTT. This chain links TRBV9 with TRBJ1-1, with a possible D match to TRBD1 (5 bases). Germline values: CDR1 SGDLS, CDR2 YYNGEE. This CDR3 has 15 residues. Trimming took off 0 bases at V and 4 bases at J, with 13 bases between the two ends.

The chain employs TRBV6-1 and TRBJ2-1; 13 bases are shared with TRBD2. J lost 3 bases, V lost 8 bases, and 4 bases had no gene match. This CDR3 is 15 amino acids long. CDR1 is MNHNS and CDR2 is SASEGT in the germline V gene. In nucleotides, the CDR3 is TGTGCCAGCCGGGGACTAGCGGGGAACTACAATGAGCAGTTCTTC. Translated, it gives CASRGLAGNYNEQFF.

J is TRBJ2-2 and V is TRBV20-1; no clear D. Germline CDR1 is DFQATT and CDR2 is SNEGSKA (reference sequence). Trimming left V 3 bases short and J 9 bases short, with 8 bases between. This CDR3 region has 11 residues. CDR3 sequence reads: CSASRVRELFF. The CDR3, as DNA: TGCAGTGCTAGCCGGGTCCGGGAGCTGTTTTTT.